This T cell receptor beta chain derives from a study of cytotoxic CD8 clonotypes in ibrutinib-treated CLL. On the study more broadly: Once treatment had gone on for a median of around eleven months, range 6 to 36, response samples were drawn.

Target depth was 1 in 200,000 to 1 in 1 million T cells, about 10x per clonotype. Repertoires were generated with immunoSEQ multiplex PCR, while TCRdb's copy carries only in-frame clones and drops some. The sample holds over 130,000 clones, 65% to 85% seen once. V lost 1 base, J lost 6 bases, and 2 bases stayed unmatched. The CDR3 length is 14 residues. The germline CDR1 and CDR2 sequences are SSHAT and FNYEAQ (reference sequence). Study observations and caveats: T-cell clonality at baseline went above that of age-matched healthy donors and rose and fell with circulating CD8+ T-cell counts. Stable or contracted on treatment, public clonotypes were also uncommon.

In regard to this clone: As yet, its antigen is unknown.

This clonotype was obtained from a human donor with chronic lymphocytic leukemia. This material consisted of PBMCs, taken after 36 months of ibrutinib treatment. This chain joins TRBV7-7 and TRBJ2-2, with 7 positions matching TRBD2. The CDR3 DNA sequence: TGTGCCAGCAGCTTAGTTGGGGGGGCCGGGGAGCTGTTTTTT. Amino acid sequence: CASSLVGGAGELFF.